The 19 T cell receptor beta chains reported below all come from one sample, sequenced in a study of T cell responses to AZD1222 COVID-19 vaccine. Data came from immunoSEQ multiplex PCR; TCRdb stores just in-frame clones and leaves some out. This table holds approximately 150,000 clones, under 95% found once. This specimen consisted of peripheral blood, obtained on day 0 of AZD1222 vaccination. The receptors stem from an adult in good health.

This chain joins TRBV2 and TRBJ1-4; D unresolved. The CDR3 length is 11 residues. From germline, CDR1 is SNHLY and CDR2 FYNNEI. V shed 6 bases and J shed 6 bases, with 5 bases lying between them. CDR3 sequence: CASSVHEKLFF. CDR3 nucleotide sequence: TGTGCCAGCAGCGTCCATGAAAAACTGTTTTTT.

J is TRBJ1-2 and V is TRBV6-5; possible D gene TRBD1, 5 bases. Trimming stripped 6 bases from V and 4 bases from J, with 6 bases between. CDR1 and CDR2 (germline): MNHEY, SVGAGI. The CDR3 covers 11 residues. This CDR3 is CASRRGYGYTF. As DNA, the CDR3 is TGTGCCAGCAGGAGGGGCTATGGCTACACCTTC.

This rearrangement joins TRBV7-9 to TRBJ2-5; TRBD1 agrees at 7 bases. The CDR3 is made up of 14 amino acids. V trimming: 5 bases; J trimming: 2 bases; junction bases outside the gene matches: 5. CDR1 and CDR2 from the germline V gene are SEHNR and FQNEAQ (reference sequence). CDR3 amino acids: CASSPWDSQETQYF. The CDR3 nucleotides read TGTGCCAGCAGCCCCTGGGACAGTCAAGAGACCCAGTACTTC.

The chain combines TRBV18 with TRBJ2-1; D is undetermined. This CDR3 comprises 14 residues. V was pared by 0 bases and J by 4 bases, with 7 bases between. Germline lookup yields CDR1 KGHSH and CDR2 LQKENI. This chain's CDR3 is CASSPPLGYNEQFF. For the CDR3, the DNA is TGTGCCAGCTCACCACCGCTAGGATACAATGAGCAGTTCTTC.

V and J are TRBV6-4 and TRBJ2-1, with TRBD2 matching over 14 bases. J lost 4 bases, V lost 6 bases, and 2 bases had no gene match. The V gene's germline CDR1 is MRHNA and CDR2 SNTAGT. CDR3 size: 15 residues. In DNA form, the CDR3 reads TGTGCCAGCAGCGGGACTAGCGGGGGTTACAATGAGCAGTTCTTC. It specifies CASSGTSGGYNEQFF.

The V and J genes are TRBV4-3 and TRBJ2-1; D remains unclear. The CDR3 has 13 amino acids. Germline V lookup: CDR1 LGHNA, CDR2 YSLEER. V lost 2 bases to trimming and J lost 2 bases, with 4 bases between them. CDR3 region: CASSQSPYNEQFF. The CDR3 nucleotides are TGCGCCAGCAGCCAATCCCCCTACAATGAGCAGTTCTTC.

The CDR3 loop reads CAWSRQGASGNTIYF. The CDR3 DNA sequence: TGTGCCTGGAGCAGACAGGGTGCCTCTGGAAACACCATATATTTT. The rearrangement joins TRBV30 to TRBJ1-3; TRBD1 matches at 7 bases. Per germline, CDR1 GTSNPN and CDR2 SVGIG (reference sequence). J was trimmed by 0 bases and V by 3 bases; bases with no gene match: 5. This CDR3 contains 15 residues.

V is TRBV6-2 or TRBV6-3 and J is TRBJ1-5, with TRBD1 matching 7 bases. The germline V gene encodes CDR1 MNHEY and CDR2 SVGEGT. V lost 5 bases to trimming and J lost 4 bases; unmatched junction nucleotides: 5. The CDR3 runs to 14 residues. CDR3 nucleotides: TGTGCCAGCAGTCCCTGGACAGGAAATCAGCCCCAGCATTTT. Translated, it gives CASSPWTGNQPQHF.

The chain joins TRBV24-1 to TRBJ2-3; no clear D gene. V was cut by 9 bases and J by 6 bases, with 15 bases left in between. CDR1 is KGHDR, CDR2 SFDVKD, per germline. The CDR3 consists of 13 residues. The CDR3 loop reads CATQLEGFDTQYF. The CDR3 bases are TGTGCCACCCAACTCGAAGGATTCGATACGCAGTATTTT.

In its sample, this clone was seen once. The rearrangement joins TRBV2 to TRBJ2-1, with 10 bases that match TRBD2. This CDR3 is built from 14 residues. From germline, CDR1 is SNHLY and CDR2 FYNNEI. V dropped 7 bases and J dropped 5; count of bases not matched to a gene: 5. The CDR3 DNA is TGTGCCAGCACTCGGACTAGCGGTAACAATGAGCAGTTCTTC. This sequence encodes CASTRTSGNNEQFF.

A remark on this clone: Other DNA sequences of this sample code for an identical CDR3. The chain carries TRBV19 and TRBJ1-5; D unresolved. Per the germline V gene, CDR1 is LNHDA and CDR2 is SQIVND (reference sequence). The CDR3 consists of 13 residues. V gave up 3 bases and J gave up 1 base, with 4 bases separating them. The CDR3 loop reads CASSMVSNQPQHF. CDR3 nucleotide sequence: TGTGCCAGTAGTATGGTGAGCAATCAGCCCCAGCATTTT.

CDR3: CASRRDRSSNQPQHF. For the CDR3, the DNA is TGTGCCAGCAGGCGGGACAGATCAAGCAATCAGCCCCAGCATTTT. V is TRBV6-5 and J is TRBJ1-5; 7 bases match TRBD1. Unmatched junction bases numbered 6, after V lost 6 bases and J lost 1 base. This CDR3 has 15 amino acids. Germline CDR1 MNHEY, CDR2 SVGAGI.

The CDR3 DNA sequence: TGTGCCAGCAGCCGCGGCGGGAGATCAGATACGCAGTATTTT. Protein product: CASSRGGRSDTQYF. V is TRBV3-1 (or the pseudogene TRBV3-2) and J is TRBJ2-3, with 7 positions matching TRBD2. Germline lookup yields CDR1 LGHDT and CDR2 YNNKEL (reference sequence). This CDR3 region has 14 residues. With 4 bases clipped from V and 4 bases from J, the junction kept 5 bases outside the gene matches.

The chain links TRBV27 to TRBJ1-4; D not certain. Germline CDR1 MNHEY, CDR2 SMNVEV (reference sequence). With 1 base removed from V and 5 bases from J, the gap between germline ends came to 8 bases. CDR3 length equals 14 residues. CDR3 in amino acids: CASSLWARNEKLFF. Written as DNA, the CDR3 is TGTGCCAGCAGTTTATGGGCTCGAAATGAAAAACTGTTTTTT.

This rearrangement joins TRBV3-1 (or the pseudogene TRBV3-2) to TRBJ2-1; 11 bases match TRBD2. Germline V gene lookup returns CDR1 LGHDT and CDR2 YNNKEL (reference sequence). Losses at the gene ends were 6 bases for V and 10 bases for J; bases not matched to a gene: 5. CDR3 length equals 13 residues. The CDR3 DNA is TGTGCCAGCAGGCCACTAGCGGGAGTCGAGCAGTTCTTC. Translating gives CASRPLAGVEQFF.

This chain links TRBV28 with TRBJ1-2, with D possibly TRBD1 on 6 matching bases. The CDR3 consists of 14 residues. V was clipped by 3 bases and J by 5 bases, with 13 bases between them. Per germline, CDR1 MDHEN and CDR2 SYDVKM. For the CDR3, the DNA is TGTGCCAGCAGTTTGGGGGCCCGGCTGTATGGCTACACCTTC. Protein sequence: CASSLGARLYGYTF.

The V and J genes are TRBV7-2 and TRBJ2-1; the D is unclear. CDR3 length: 13 amino acids. CDR1 is SGHTA and CDR2 is FQGNSA in the germline V gene. V lost 5 bases, J lost 0 bases, and 5 bases lay in between. CDR3 amino acids: CASSSSSYNEQFF. The CDR3 DNA reads TGTGCCAGCAGCAGCAGCTCCTACAATGAGCAGTTCTTC.

This clone has only one observation. The gene calls are TRBV4-3 and TRBJ2-1; D gene ambiguous. The V gene's germline CDR1 is LGHNA and CDR2 YSLEER. The CDR3 has 15 amino acids. V lost 0 bases, J lost 10 bases, and 16 bases lay in between. The CDR3 coding sequence is TGCGCCAGCAGCCAAGATCTCCTCCCGCCCGGAGAGCAGTTCTTC. This translates into CASSQDLLPPGEQFF.

The chain is built from TRBV24-1 and TRBJ2-3; 7 bases agree with TRBD1. The CDR3 is 14 residues long. V dropped 3 bases and J dropped 5; count of bases not matched to a gene: 4. Germline V CDR1 and CDR2: KGHDR, SFDVKD. This CDR3 reads CATSDGDSLDTQYF. Here the CDR3 DNA reads TGTGCCACCAGTGATGGGGACAGTCTAGATACGCAGTATTTT.